The 16 T cell receptor beta chains given below trace back to one sample, sequenced in a study of blood T cell repertoires in COVID-19. Clones were read by immunoSEQ multiplex PCR, and TCRdb kept only the in-frame ones, dropping some. This sample has 250,000 to 350,000 clones; 86% occur once, and the top ten carry 13%. The sample taken for sequencing was peripheral blood. The origin of the receptors is a woman aged 70-85 years with COVID-19, enrolled during active disease.

This sequence joins TRBV29-1 and TRBJ1-1; D remains ambiguous. Trimming took off 5 bases at V and 4 bases at J, with 17 bases between the two ends. This CDR3 comprises 14 residues. CDR1 and CDR2 from the germline V gene are SQVTM and ANQGSEA. The CDR3 here is CSVHRPGLGTEAFF. DNA for the CDR3: TGCAGCGTTCACCGCCCGGGATTAGGCACTGAAGCTTTCTTT.

This clone has just one count. V and J are TRBV12-2 and TRBJ1-2; TRBD1 reflects the table's D call only, with no check against the DNA. TRBV12-2 counts as a pseudogene. The CDR3 loop spans 14 amino acids. The CDR3 is CASRLEWQTGRDTF. CDR3 bases: TGTGCAAGTCGCTTAGAGTGGCAAACAGGGCGAGACACCTTC.

The chain links TRBV6-5 to TRBJ1-2; D possibly corresponds to TRBD1 (5 bases). This CDR3 has 15 amino acids. V shed 5 bases and J shed 2 bases, with 15 bases lying between them. CDR1 is MNHEY, CDR2 SVGAGI, per germline. The CDR3: CASSPGGSINYGYTF. The CDR3 DNA reads as TGTGCCAGCAGTCCCGGGGGATCGATAAACTATGGCTACACCTTC.

V usage is TRBV19 and J usage is TRBJ1-4; TRBD1 matches at 8 bases. The length of the CDR3 is 14 residues. The ends lost 3 bases at V and 8 bases at J; junction bases unmatched: 5. CDR1 and CDR2 from the germline V gene are LNHDA and SQIVND (reference sequence). The CDR3 protein is CASSITGGVEKLFF. CDR3 nucleotide sequence: TGTGCCAGTAGTATCACAGGGGGTGTCGAAAAACTGTTTTTT.

The genes are TRBV9 and TRBJ2-3; D might be TRBD2 (6 bases). Germline lookup yields CDR1 SGDLS and CDR2 YYNGEE. The CDR3 runs 15 residues. Trimming removed 0 bases from V and 3 bases from J, with 11 bases in between. The CDR3 DNA sequence: TGTGCCAGCAGCGTAGTCGGAGGGGTGACAGATACGCAGTATTTT. Translated: CASSVVGGVTDTQYF.

The genes are TRBV11-2 and TRBJ1-1; D unresolved. Trimming cost V 5 bases and J 6 bases, with 13 bases left between them. This CDR3 has 13 residues. The germline V gene has CDR1 SGHAT and CDR2 FQNNGV. CDR3 nucleotide sequence: TGTGCCAGCAGCCGGGAAATAATGGCTGAAGCTTTCTTT. It yields the protein CASSREIMAEAFF.

The chain is built from TRBV6-4 and TRBJ1-2; 7 bases fit TRBD1. There are 15 residues in the CDR3. CDR1 MRHNA and CDR2 SNTAGT come from the germline V gene. Germline trimming cut 2 bases from V and 8 bases from J; bases unmatched to any gene: 11. CDR3 protein: CASSDEGQRLGGYTF. DNA of the CDR3: TGTGCCAGCAGTGACGAGGGACAGCGGCTAGGGGGCTACACCTTC.

V gene TRBV19 combines with J gene TRBJ1-5; TRBD1 aligns across 8 bases. CDR1 and CDR2 (germline): LNHDA, SQIVND (reference sequence). This CDR3 region has 17 residues. V was clipped by 7 bases and J by 5 bases; unmatched bases: 16. CDR3 region: CASIRSRGQIEDQPQHF. CDR3 sequence (DNA): TGTGCCAGTATTAGAAGCAGGGGGCAAATTGAGGATCAGCCCCAGCATTTT.

The V gene is TRBV27, the J gene TRBJ1-5, with 12 positions matching TRBD1. The trim removed 6 bases at V and 7 bases at J, leaving 4 bases unmatched. Germline CDR1 reads MNHEY; CDR2 reads SMNVEV (reference sequence). The CDR3 covers 14 residues. DNA of the CDR3: TGTGCCAGCAGCACCGGGACAGGGGGCCAGCCCCAGCATTTT. As protein: CASSTGTGGQPQHF.

The chain couples TRBV5-1 to TRBJ1-4, with 9 bases identical to TRBD1. V lost 7 bases to trimming and J lost 4 bases; unmatched junction nucleotides: 5. Germline assignment: CDR1 SGHRS and CDR2 YFSETQ. CDR3 length: 14 residues. The CDR3 loop is CASGRDRDNEKLFF. CDR3 nucleotides: TGCGCCAGCGGACGGGACAGGGATAATGAAAAACTGTTTTTT.

The chain is built from TRBV5-1 and TRBJ2-5; TRBD1 matches at 10 bases. The V and J ends lost 4 bases and 5 bases, in that order; junction bases with no gene match: 2. This CDR3 spans 13 amino acids. Germline-derived CDR1 and CDR2 are SGHRS and YFSETQ. CDR3 coding DNA: TGCGCCAGCAGCCCGGACAGGGGGGAGACCCAGTACTTC. Encoded protein: CASSPDRGETQYF.

The chain couples TRBV20-1 to TRBJ1-2, with TRBD1 matching over 8 bases. CDR1 and CDR2 (germline): DFQATT, SNEGSKA (reference sequence). V was clipped by 3 bases and J by 2 bases; unmatched bases: 8. CDR3 length: 15 amino acids. In DNA, the CDR3 is TGCAGTGCTAGTAAAGGACAGGGAAGGAACTATGGCTACACCTTC. Residues: CSASKGQGRNYGYTF.

This clone was counted a single time. The chain combines TRBV5-1 with TRBJ1-1; weak D call: TRBD1 (6 bases). The CDR3 has 15 residues. In germline, CDR1 is SGHRS, CDR2 YFSETQ. Trimming removed 4 bases at V and 6 bases at J, with 19 bases between. The CDR3 reads CASSQTGSVGAEAFF. The CDR3 bases are TGCGCCAGCAGCCAAACAGGGTCGGTAGGAGCTGAAGCTTTCTTT. Variable domain in full (rest from reference TRBV5-1 and TRBJ1-1): KAGVTQTPRYLIKTRGQQVTLSCSPISGHRSVSWYQQTPGQGLQFLFEYFSETQRNKGNFPGRFSGRQFSNSRSEMNVSTLELGDSALYLCASSQTGSVGAEAFFGQGTRLTVV.

This sequence joins TRBV29-1 and TRBJ2-3, with D perhaps TRBD1 (5 bases). Between the trimmed V and J ends, which lost 6 bases and 5 bases, there was a span of 18 bases. CDR1 SQVTM and CDR2 ANQGSEA come from the germline V gene. This CDR3 region has 14 residues. In DNA, the CDR3 is TGCAGCGTCGTAAACCCTAATCAGGGAGATACGCAGTATTTT. It is translated as CSVVNPNQGDTQYF.

The V call is TRBV20-1, the J call TRBJ2-7; D is unresolved. V was cut by 0 bases and J by 7 bases, with 7 bases left in between. The CDR3 loop spans 11 amino acids. Germline values: CDR1 DFQATT, CDR2 SNEGSKA (reference sequence). The CDR3 loop is CSARDFREQYF. The CDR3, as DNA: TGCAGTGCTAGAGATTTCCGTGAGCAGTACTTC.

The chain joins TRBV7-2 to TRBJ1-3, with 9 positions matching TRBD1. The CDR3 contains 14 residues. In germline, CDR1 is SGHTA, CDR2 FQGNSA. The V segment lost 4 bases and the J segment 4 bases; nucleotides outside the gene matches: 2. The CDR3 DNA reads TGTGCCAGCAGCTGGACAGGGGACGGAAACACCATATATTTT. Amino acids: CASSWTGDGNTIYF.